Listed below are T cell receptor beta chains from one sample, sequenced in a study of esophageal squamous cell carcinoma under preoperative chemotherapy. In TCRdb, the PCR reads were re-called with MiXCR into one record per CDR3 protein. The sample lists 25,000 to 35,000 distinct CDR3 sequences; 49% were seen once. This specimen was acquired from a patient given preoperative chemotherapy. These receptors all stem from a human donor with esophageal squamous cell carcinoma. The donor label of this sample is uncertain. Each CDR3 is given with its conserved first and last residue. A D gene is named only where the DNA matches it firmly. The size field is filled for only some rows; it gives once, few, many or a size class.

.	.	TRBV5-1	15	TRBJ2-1	TGCGCCAGCAGCTATACTCTCAGCTCCTACAATGAGCAGTTCTTC	CASSYTLSSYNEQFF
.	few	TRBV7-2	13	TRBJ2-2	TGTGCCAGCAGCTCGAACCCGGGGAGGTTGCTGTTTTTT	CASSSNPGRLLFF
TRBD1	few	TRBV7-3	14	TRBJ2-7	TGTGCCAGCAGCCCGGACAGGGCATCCTACGAGCAGTACTTC	CASSPDRASYEQYF
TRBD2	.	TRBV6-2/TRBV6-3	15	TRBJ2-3	TGTGCCAGCATTAAGGGACTAGACGGCACAGATACGCAGTATTTT	CASIKGLDGTDTQYF
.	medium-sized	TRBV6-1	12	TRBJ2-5	TGTGCCAGCAAAGGAGGCCAAGAGACCCAGTACTTC	CASKGGQETQYF
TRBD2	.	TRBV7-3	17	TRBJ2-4	TGTGCCAGCAGCGTCGTGCCGGCGGGAGGGGACCAAAACATCCAGTACTTC	CASSVVPAGGDQNIQYF
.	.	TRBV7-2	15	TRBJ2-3	TGTGCCAGCGGCTCCGGGGGTAAGGCCCAAGATACCCAGTACTTT	CASGSGGKAQDTQYF
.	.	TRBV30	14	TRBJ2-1	TGTGCCTGGAGTACCATAGCGGAGGGGGGTGAGCAGTTCTTC	CAWSTIAEGGEQFF
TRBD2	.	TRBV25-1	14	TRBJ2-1	TGTGCCATTACGGGGAGGGTGGGCCCCACGAAGCAGTTCTTC	CAITGRVGPTKQFF
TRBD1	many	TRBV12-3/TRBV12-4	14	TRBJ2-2	TGTGCCAGCAGTAGGACAGGGACCACCGGGGAGCTGTTTTTT	CASSRTGTTGELFF
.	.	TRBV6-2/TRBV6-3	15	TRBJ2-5	TGTGCCAGCAGTAGCCCCGAATGGGACGTAGAGACCCAGTACTTC	CASSSPEWDVETQYF
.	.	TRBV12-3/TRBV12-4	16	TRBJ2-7	TGTGCCAGCAGTTTAGAGAGACTAGTGGGCACAGATACGCAGTACTTC	CASSLERLVGTDTQYF
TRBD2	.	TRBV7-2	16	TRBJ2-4	TGTGCCAGCGGGGGGGTGGGGGGGGGTGACAAAGACACTCAGTACTTC	CASGGVGGGDKDTQYF
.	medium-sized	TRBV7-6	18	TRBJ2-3	TGTGCCAGCAGCTTAGGCACTGCTGGGGGACCTCGTACAGATACGCAGTATTTT	CASSLGTAGGPRTDTQYF
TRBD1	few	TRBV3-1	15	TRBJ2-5	TGTGCCAGCAGCTACGGGACAGGGAGCGGGGAGACCCAGTACTTC	CASSYGTGSGETQYF
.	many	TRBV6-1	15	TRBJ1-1	TGTGCCAGCAAAGAGGAGGGCCAGACGAACACTGAAGCTTTCTTT	CASKEEGQTNTEAFF
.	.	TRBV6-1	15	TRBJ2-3	TGTGCCAGCACAACCGGGGAGGGGGCCGTGGATACGCAGTATTTT	CASTTGEGAVDTQYF
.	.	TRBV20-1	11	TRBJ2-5	TGCAGTGCCAGCCTAGGGGAGACCCAGTACTTC	CSASLGETQYF
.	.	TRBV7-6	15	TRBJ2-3	TGTGCCAGCAGCTCGGGAGTGTGGGGCACAGACATTCAGTACTTT	CASSSGVWGTDIQYF
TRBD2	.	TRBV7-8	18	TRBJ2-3	TGTGCCAGCAGCTCAGGATTGCTAGCGGGAGGTTCTACAGATACGCAGTATTTT	CASSSGLLAGGSTDTQYF
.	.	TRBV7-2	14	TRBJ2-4	TGTGCGGGGCGCGCCGGCCTAGCCAAAAACATCCAGTACTTC	CAGRAGLAKNIQYF
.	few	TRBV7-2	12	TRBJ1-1	TGTGCCAGCGGATCAAGGGGCACTGAAGCTTTCTTT	CASGSRGTEAFF
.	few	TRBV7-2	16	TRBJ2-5	TGTGCCAGCGGGGGGGCCGGGGGCCGTGACCAAGACACCCAGTACTTC	CASGGAGGRDQDTQYF
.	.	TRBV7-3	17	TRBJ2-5	TGTGCCAGCAGCTTCGGACCCGGGGGAGGTGTCCAAAAGACCCAGTACTTC	CASSFGPGGGVQKTQYF
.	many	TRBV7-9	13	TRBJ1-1	TGTGCCAGCACCGGGGCCCTTAACACTGAAGCTTTCTTT	CASTGALNTEAFF
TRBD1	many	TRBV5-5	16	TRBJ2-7	TGTGCCAGCAGCTTTTTCATTCGGACAGGGCCCGTCGAGCAGTACTTC	CASSFFIRTGPVEQYF
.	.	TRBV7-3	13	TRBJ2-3	TGTGCCAGCAGCTCCGGGGGCACAGATACGCAGTATTTT	CASSSGGTDTQYF
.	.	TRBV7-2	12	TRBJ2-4	TGTGCCAGCAGCTTAGATGAAGAGGCCCAGTACTTC	CASSLDEEAQYF
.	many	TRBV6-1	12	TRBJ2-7	TGTGCCAGCAGCAGCTCCTTCTACGAGCAGTACTTC	CASSSSFYEQYF
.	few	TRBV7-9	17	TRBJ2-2	TGTGCCAGCAGTCAAAGTGGCGGGACAGCGAACACCGGGACGCTGTATTTT	CASSQSGGTANTGTLYF
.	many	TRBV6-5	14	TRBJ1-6	TGTGCCAGCAGTTATGCGGGAAATAATTCACCCCTCCACTTT	CASSYAGNNSPLHF